What follows is one TCR beta chain and its context. This specimen belongs to a study of identical twins. One entry per CDR3 protein, called by TCRdb with MiXCR from the 5' RACE reads. The table lists roughly 750,000 distinct CDR3 sequences, around 20% of them singletons. Germline CDR1 SQVTM, CDR2 ANQGSEA. This CDR3 contains 15 residues. V was clipped by 6 bases and J by 13 bases, with 30 bases between them. Separately, the same data were catalogued under a study of T cells expressing NK-cell markers.

V and J are TRBV29-1 and TRBJ2-5, with D possibly matching TRBD1 (6 bases). The specimen was PBMCs. The source of this sequence is a woman under 30 in good health. CDR3 nucleotide sequence: TGCAGCGTCGCCCCCCCACAGGGAGATGGGGCTAGGGGGTACTTC. Translating it yields CSVAPPQGDGARGYF.